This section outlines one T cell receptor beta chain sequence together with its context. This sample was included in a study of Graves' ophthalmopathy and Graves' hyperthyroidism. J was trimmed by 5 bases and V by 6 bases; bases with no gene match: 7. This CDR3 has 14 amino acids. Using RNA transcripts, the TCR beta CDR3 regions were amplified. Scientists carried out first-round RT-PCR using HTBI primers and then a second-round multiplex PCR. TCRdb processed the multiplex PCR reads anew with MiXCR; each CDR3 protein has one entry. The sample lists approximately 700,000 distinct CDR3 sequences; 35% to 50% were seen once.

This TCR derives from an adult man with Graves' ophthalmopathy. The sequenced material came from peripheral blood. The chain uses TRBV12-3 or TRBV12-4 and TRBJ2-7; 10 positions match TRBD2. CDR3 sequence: CASRPLAGIDEQYF. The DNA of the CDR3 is TGTGCCAGCAGGCCACTAGCGGGAATTGACGAGCAGTACTTC.